These 23 T cell receptor beta chains were all obtained from the same sample, sequenced in a study. Treg sorting used a CD4+CD25+CD127-/low gate. TCRdb reprocessed the 5' RACE reads with MiXCR, giving one entry per CDR3 protein. The profile shows around 34,000 distinct CDR3 sequences, more than 20% of them singletons. Sequenced material: tumor-infiltrating Tregs sorted from the breast tumor. These receptors were taken from a female donor with breast cancer.

Ten or more counts support this clonotype. This chain joins TRBV7-2 and TRBJ1-2; maybe TRBD1 (5 bases). Deletions cut 1 base from V and 8 bases from J, with 11 bases between. The CDR3 has 13 residues. The germline V gene encodes CDR1 SGHTA and CDR2 FQGNSA. In DNA, the CDR3 is TGTGCCAGCAGCTTAGGGGGCGTTAGCGGCTACACCTTC. Encoded protein: CASSLGGVSGYTF.

This clonotype was found a few times. This rearrangement joins TRBV6-5 to TRBJ1-5, with D unclear. CDR3 size: 13 residues. CDR1 and CDR2 (germline): MNHEY, SVGAGI. V dropped 2 bases and J dropped 4 bases, with 6 bases sitting between them. CDR3 sequence: CASSYRLNQPQHF. CDR3 DNA: TGTGCCAGCAGTTACAGGTTAAATCAGCCCCAGCATTTT.

Many counts were recorded for this clonotype. The chain uses TRBV7-9 and TRBJ2-1; 11 nucleotides line up with TRBD2. The CDR3 is 16 amino acids. Germline CDR1 is SEHNR and CDR2 is FQNEAQ (reference sequence). The V and J ends lost 5 bases and 9 bases, in that order; junction bases with no gene match: 12. The CDR3 DNA is TGTGCCAGCAGCCCCGCGGCACTAGCGGGAGAGGTTGAGCAGTTCTTC. This gives the protein CASSPAALAGEVEQFF.

CDR3 region: CASSFTVLGLPGGGYTF. CDR3 in DNA: TGTGCCAGCAGTTTCACTGTACTGGGACTGCCGGGAGGTGGCTACACCTTC. The chain recombines TRBV12-3 or TRBV12-4 with TRBJ1-2; D might be TRBD1 (5 bases). Trimming took 3 bases from V and 7 from J, leaving 24 bases between them. CDR3 length: 17 residues.

Notes on this clonotype: A clone one base away is much larger, so this may be a read error. The DNA of the CDR3 is TGTGCCAGCACCCCTAGGACGAGGGCTGAAAAACTGTTTTTT. Translated: CASTPRTRAEKLFF. The chain combines TRBV7-9 with TRBJ1-4; D is unresolved. Germline values: CDR1 SEHNR, CDR2 FQNEAQ (reference sequence). V was shortened by 7 bases and J by 7 bases, with 16 bases between the two germline ends. This CDR3 contains 14 residues.

This clonotype was seen many times. V and J are TRBV7-2 and TRBJ1-2; the D is unclear. The CDR3 sequence is 15 residues long. Per the germline V gene, CDR1 is SGHTA and CDR2 is FQGNSA. Trimming removed 5 bases at V and 3 bases at J, with 16 bases between. The DNA for the CDR3 is TGTGCCAGCAGCCCCTACGACCCAAGGGACTATGGCTACACCTTC. It codes for CASSPYDPRDYGYTF.

The chain links TRBV6-5 to TRBJ2-1, with 9 nucleotides matching TRBD2. From germline, CDR1 is MNHEY and CDR2 SVGAGI. V was clipped by 0 bases and J by 7 bases; unmatched bases: 10. The CDR3 sequence is 17 residues long. The CDR3 region is CASSYSPGAGGRNEQFF. For the CDR3, the DNA is TGTGCCAGCAGTTACTCGCCGGGAGCGGGAGGTCGGAATGAGCAGTTCTTC.

V gene TRBV14 combines with J gene TRBJ1-1; unclear D gene. The CDR3 has 13 residues. Trimming shortened V by 0 bases and J by 7 bases, and 9 bases separated the two germline ends. CDR1 and CDR2 (germline): SGHDN, FVKESK. DNA for the CDR3: TGTGCCAGCAGCCAAGATAAGGGCCGTGAAGCTTTCTTT. Translation: CASSQDKGREAFF.

This rearrangement joins TRBV27 to TRBJ2-1; 12 nucleotides align to TRBD2. In germline, CDR1 is MNHEY, CDR2 SMNVEV (reference sequence). The CDR3 totals 17 residues. After removal of 1 base from V and 6 bases from J, the junction contained 7 bases not matched to a gene. In DNA form, the CDR3 reads TGTGCCAGCAGTTTATGGGCTAGCGGGAGGGCCCTCAATGAGCAGTTCTTC. Protein product: CASSLWASGRALNEQFF.

The genes are TRBV2 and TRBJ2-7; a possible D gene is TRBD1 (5 bases). The ends were cut back, 6 bases at V and 0 bases at J, with 12 bases in the middle. Germline V gene sequence: CDR1 SNHLY, CDR2 FYNNEI. The CDR3 length is 14 residues. CDR3 DNA sequence: TGTGCCAGCAGGAAGGGGAAGGGCTCCTACGAGCAGTACTTC. Residues: CASRKGKGSYEQYF.

The sample holds many counts of this clonotype. The chain links TRBV6-5 to TRBJ2-1; 12 bases are shared with TRBD2. Trimming cost V 2 bases and J 10 bases; bases outside gene matches: 9. CDR1 and CDR2 (germline): MNHEY, SVGAGI. CDR3 length: 16 amino acids. In nucleotides, the CDR3 is TGTGCCAGCAGTTACCACCCTAGCGGGAGGGCCGGAGAGCAGTTCTTC. Encoded protein: CASSYHPSGRAGEQFF.

The chain couples TRBV7-3 to TRBJ2-3; 7 bases match TRBD2. Per germline, CDR1 SGHTA and CDR2 FQGTGA. This CDR3 is built from 16 residues. V was clipped by 5 bases and J by 1 base; unmatched bases: 9. This CDR3 is CASSPGLAGGTDTQYF. The CDR3 region has the DNA TGTGCCAGCAGCCCCGGCCTGGCGGGAGGCACAGATACGCAGTATTTT.

About this clonotype: A read error is possible here, since a much larger clone lies one base away. The CDR3 ends on some other residue instead of the conserved phenylalanine or tryptophan, so this is likely a read error. The chain is built from TRBV29-1 and TRBJ1-2, with D perhaps matching TRBD1 (6 bases). In germline, CDR1 is SQVTM, CDR2 ANQGSEA. The CDR3 sequence is 13 residues long. Trimming took off 6 bases at V and 4 bases at J, with 15 bases between the two ends. The CDR3 loop is CSVGANDAYGYTS. The DNA of the CDR3 is TGCAGCGTGGGGGCCAACGACGCCTATGGCTACACCTCC.

This clonotype was seen only a few times. The V and J genes are TRBV6-5 and TRBJ1-1, with no clear D. The CDR3 covers 15 residues. V was cut by 4 bases and J by 4 bases, with 16 bases left in between. The germline V gene has CDR1 MNHEY and CDR2 SVGAGI. The CDR3 DNA follows: TGTGCCAGCAGTTCCGACTCATCCTGGTCCACTGAAGCTTTCTTT. Its translation: CASSSDSSWSTEAFF.

The chain joins TRBV5-1 to TRBJ2-5; the D gene is possibly TRBD1 (5 bases). With 0 bases removed from V and 2 bases from J, the gap between germline ends came to 11 bases. Germline loops: CDR1 SGHRS, CDR2 YFSETQ. The CDR3 loop spans 15 amino acids. CDR3 residues: CASSLGQHPQETQYF. The CDR3 nucleotides read TGCGCCAGCAGCTTGGGACAGCACCCGCAAGAGACCCAGTACTTC.

J is TRBJ1-5 and V is TRBV2; tentative D call: TRBD1 (6 bases). The CDR3 is made up of 14 amino acids. V shed 5 bases and J shed 3 bases, with 11 bases lying between them. Germline V CDR1 and CDR2: SNHLY, FYNNEI. CDR3 sequence: CASSSTGNNQPQHF. The CDR3 DNA reads TGTGCCAGCAGTTCAACAGGGAACAATCAGCCCCAGCATTTT.

This clonotype occurred many times. This chain uses TRBV12-3 or TRBV12-4 with TRBJ2-3; 7 bases are shared with TRBD2. V was clipped by 5 bases and J by 0 bases; unmatched bases: 11. The CDR3 sequence is 17 residues long. The CDR3 nucleotides are TGTGCCAGCAGTCCCCAGGACGGGAGGACTAGCACAGATACGCAGTATTTT. Protein: CASSPQDGRTSTDTQYF.

This chain connects TRBV6-1 to TRBJ1-1; 12 nucleotides align to TRBD1. Trimming cost V 11 bases and J 1 base; bases outside gene matches: 8. CDR1 MNHNS and CDR2 SASEGT come from the germline V gene. The CDR3 runs 15 residues. CDR3 protein: CACRDRGRANTEAFF. DNA of the CDR3: TGTGCCTGCCGGGACAGGGGGCGCGCGAACACTGAAGCTTTCTTT.

Many counts were recorded for this clonotype. The chain links TRBV5-4 to TRBJ1-6; possible D gene TRBD1, 5 bases. Germline V gene data show CDR1 as SGHNT and CDR2 as YYREEE (reference sequence). The CDR3 is 16 amino acids. Trimming took off 4 bases at V and 7 bases at J, with 18 bases between the two ends. Written as DNA, the CDR3 is TGTGCCAGCAGCGTCTACGCAGGGAAGCGGAATTCACCCCTCCACTTT. It yields the protein CASSVYAGKRNSPLHF.

This clonotype was counted many times. The CDR3 is CASSDNYEQYF. The CDR3 coding sequence is TGTGCCAGCAGTGACAACTACGAGCAGTACTTC. The gene calls are TRBV12-3 or TRBV12-4 and TRBJ2-7, with D unresolved. The CDR3 extends over 11 amino acids. V was trimmed by 5 bases and J by 3 bases, leaving 5 bases between them.

For this clonotype: A much more abundant neighbour one base away suggests this may be a read error. The J gene is TRBJ1-2, the V gene TRBV10-3; TRBD1 matches at 10 bases. The CDR3 is made up of 16 amino acids. Looked up from germline, CDR1 is ENHRY and CDR2 is SYGVKD. The CDR3 is CGISDTGTGDNYGYTF. The CDR3 DNA reads TGTGGCATCAGTGATACCGGGACAGGGGACAACTATGGCTACACCTTC.

A few counts support this clonotype. The V gene is TRBV19, the J gene TRBJ2-7; 8 bases line up with TRBD1. CDR1 is LNHDA and CDR2 is SQIVND in the germline V gene (reference sequence). V lost 3 bases to trimming and J lost 5 bases; unmatched junction nucleotides: 6. The CDR3 has 14 residues. CDR3 loop: CASSMDRAEDEQYF. Written as DNA, the CDR3 is TGTGCCAGTAGTATGGACAGGGCCGAGGACGAGCAGTACTTC.

This clonotype was detected many times. The chain has TRBV29-1 and TRBJ1-2; D gene ambiguous. V gave up 7 bases and J gave up 0 bases, with 12 bases separating them. The germline gives CDR1 SQVTM, CDR2 ANQGSEA. The CDR3 sequence is 13 residues long. CDR3 nucleotides: TGCAGCGCGGAGACTCCTACTAACTATGGCTACACCTTC. It yields the protein CSAETPTNYGYTF.